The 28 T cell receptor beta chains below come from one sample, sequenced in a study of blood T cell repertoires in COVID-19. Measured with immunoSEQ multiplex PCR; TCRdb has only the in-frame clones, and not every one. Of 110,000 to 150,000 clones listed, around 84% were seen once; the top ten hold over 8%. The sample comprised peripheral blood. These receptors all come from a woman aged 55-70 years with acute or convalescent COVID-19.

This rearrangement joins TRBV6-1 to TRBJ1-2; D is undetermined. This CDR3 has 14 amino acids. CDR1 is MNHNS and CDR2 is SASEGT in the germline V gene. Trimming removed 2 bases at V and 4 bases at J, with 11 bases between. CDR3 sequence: CASSEPERFYGYTF. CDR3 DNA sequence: TGTGCCAGCAGTGAACCAGAGCGGTTCTATGGCTACACCTTC.

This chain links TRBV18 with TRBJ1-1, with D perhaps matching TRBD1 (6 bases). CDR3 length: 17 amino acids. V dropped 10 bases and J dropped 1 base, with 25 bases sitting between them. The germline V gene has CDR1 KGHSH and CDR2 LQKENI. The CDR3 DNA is TGTGCCACCCACCGGGGCGGACAGCCCCCGGGGAACACTGAAGCTTTCTTT. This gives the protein CATHRGGQPPGNTEAFF.

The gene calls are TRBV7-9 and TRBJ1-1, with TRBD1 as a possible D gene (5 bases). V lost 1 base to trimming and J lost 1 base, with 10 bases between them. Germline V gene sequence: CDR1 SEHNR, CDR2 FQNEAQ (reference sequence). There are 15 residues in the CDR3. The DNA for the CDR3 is TGTGCCAGCAGCTTAGACGGGACTCCGAACACTGAAGCTTTCTTT. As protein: CASSLDGTPNTEAFF.

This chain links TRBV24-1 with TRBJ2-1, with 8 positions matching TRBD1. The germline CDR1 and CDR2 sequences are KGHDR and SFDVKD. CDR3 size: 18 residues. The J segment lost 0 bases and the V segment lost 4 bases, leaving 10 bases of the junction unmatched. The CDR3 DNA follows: TGTGCCACCAGTGACCCTATCACAGGGGGTGGCTCCTACAATGAGCAGTTCTTC. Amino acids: CATSDPITGGGSYNEQFF.

In DNA, the CDR3 is TGTGCCAGCAGCCGCCCGACAGGGGAGAAGCCTCTCACCTTC. Its protein is CASSRPTGEKPLTF. The J gene is TRBJ1-2, the V gene TRBV28; 8 bases fit TRBD1. V lost 6 bases and J lost 13; bases outside the gene matches: 16. Germline CDR1 reads MDHEN; CDR2 reads SYDVKM. The CDR3 contains 14 residues.

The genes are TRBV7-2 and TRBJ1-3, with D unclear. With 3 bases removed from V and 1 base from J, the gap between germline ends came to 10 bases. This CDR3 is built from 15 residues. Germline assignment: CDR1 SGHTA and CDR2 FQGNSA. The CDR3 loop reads CASSFSVASGNTIYF. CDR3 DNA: TGTGCCAGCAGCTTTAGTGTCGCGTCTGGAAACACCATATATTTT.

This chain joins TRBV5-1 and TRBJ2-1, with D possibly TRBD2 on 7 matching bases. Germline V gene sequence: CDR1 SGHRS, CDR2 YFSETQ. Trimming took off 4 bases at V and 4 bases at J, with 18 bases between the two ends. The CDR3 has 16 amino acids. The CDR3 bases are TGCGCCAGCAGCGGAATACAGGGAGGGGGATACAATGAGCAGTTCTTC. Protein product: CASSGIQGGGYNEQFF.

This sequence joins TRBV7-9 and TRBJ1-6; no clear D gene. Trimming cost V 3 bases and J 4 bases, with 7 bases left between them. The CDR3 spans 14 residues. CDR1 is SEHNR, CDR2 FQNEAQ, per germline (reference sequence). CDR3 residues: CASSLGNYNSPLHF. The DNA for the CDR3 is TGTGCCAGCAGCTTGGGCAATTATAATTCACCCCTCCACTTT. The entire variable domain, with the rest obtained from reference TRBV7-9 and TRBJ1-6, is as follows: DTGVSQNPRHKITKRGQNVTFRCDPISEHNRLYWYRQTLGQGPEFLTYFQNEAQLEKSRLLSDRFSAERPKGSFSTLEIQRTEQGDSAMYLCASSLGNYNSPLHFGNGTRLTVT.

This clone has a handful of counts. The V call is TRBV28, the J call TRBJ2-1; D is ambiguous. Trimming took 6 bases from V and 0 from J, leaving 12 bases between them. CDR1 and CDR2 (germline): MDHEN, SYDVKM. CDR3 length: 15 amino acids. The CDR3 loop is CASSLTRSSYNEQFF. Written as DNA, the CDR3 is TGTGCCAGCAGCTTGACTCGGAGCTCCTACAATGAGCAGTTCTTC. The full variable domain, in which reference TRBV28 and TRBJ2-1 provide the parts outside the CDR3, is DVKVTQSSRYLVKRTGEKVFLECVQDMDHENMFWYRQDPGLGLRLIYFSYDVKMKEKGDIPEGYSVSREKKERFSLILESASTNQTSMYLCASSLTRSSYNEQFFGPGTRLTVL.

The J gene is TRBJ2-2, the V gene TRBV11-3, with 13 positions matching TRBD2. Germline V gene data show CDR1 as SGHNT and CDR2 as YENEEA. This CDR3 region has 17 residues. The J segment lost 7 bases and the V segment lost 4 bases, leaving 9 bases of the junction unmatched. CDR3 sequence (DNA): TGTGCCAGCAGCTCACCATTGGGACTAGCGGGAATCGGGGAGCTGTTTTTT. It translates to CASSSPLGLAGIGELFF. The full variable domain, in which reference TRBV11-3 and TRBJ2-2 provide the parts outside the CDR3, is EAGVVQSPRYKIIEKKQPVAFWCNPISGHNTLYWYLQNLGQGPELLIRYENEEAVDDSQLPKDRFSAERLKGVDSTLKIQPAELGDSAVYLCASSSPLGLAGIGELFFGEGSRLTVL.

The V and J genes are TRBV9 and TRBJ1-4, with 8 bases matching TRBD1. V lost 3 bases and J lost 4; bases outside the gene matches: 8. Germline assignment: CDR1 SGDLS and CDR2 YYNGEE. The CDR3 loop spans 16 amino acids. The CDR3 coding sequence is TGTGCCAGCAGCGCAGATCCTGGACAGGGTAATGAAAAACTGTTTTTT. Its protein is CASSADPGQGNEKLFF.

The CDR3 bases are TGTGCCAGCAGCTTAGGGGTTGCGGTCTCCCCTTTCCAGCCCCAGCATTTT. Translation gives CASSLGVAVSPFQPQHF. The V call is TRBV7-8, the J call TRBJ1-5; no clear D gene. The CDR3 is 17 residues long. The germline V gene encodes CDR1 SGHVS and CDR2 FQNEAQ. V dropped 1 base and J dropped 7 bases, with 20 bases sitting between them. Supplemented by reference TRBV7-8 and TRBJ1-5, the full variable domain reads GAGVSQSPRYKVAKRGQDVALRCDPISGHVSLFWYQQALGQGPEFLTYFQNEAQLDKSGLPSDRFFAERPEGSVSTLKIQRTQQEDSAVYLCASSLGVAVSPFQPQHFGDGTRLSIL.

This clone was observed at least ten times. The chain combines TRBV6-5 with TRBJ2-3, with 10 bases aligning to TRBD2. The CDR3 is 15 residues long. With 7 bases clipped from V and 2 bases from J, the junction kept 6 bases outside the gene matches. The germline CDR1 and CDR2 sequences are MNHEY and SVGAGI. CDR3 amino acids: CASTLAGAITDTQYF. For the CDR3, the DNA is TGTGCCAGCACCCTAGCGGGGGCCATCACAGATACGCAGTATTTT.

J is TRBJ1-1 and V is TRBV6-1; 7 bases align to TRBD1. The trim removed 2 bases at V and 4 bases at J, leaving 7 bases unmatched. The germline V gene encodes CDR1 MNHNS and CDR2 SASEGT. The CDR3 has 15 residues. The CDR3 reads CASSEPGQLSTEAFF. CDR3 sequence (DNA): TGTGCCAGCAGTGAACCGGGACAGTTGAGCACTGAAGCTTTCTTT.

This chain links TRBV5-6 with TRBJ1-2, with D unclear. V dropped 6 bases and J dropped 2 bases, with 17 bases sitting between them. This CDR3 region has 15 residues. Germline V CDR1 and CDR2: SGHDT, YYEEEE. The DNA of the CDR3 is TGTGCCAGCACCTTCCCTATGGGAGCCAACTATGGCTACACCTTC. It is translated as CASTFPMGANYGYTF.

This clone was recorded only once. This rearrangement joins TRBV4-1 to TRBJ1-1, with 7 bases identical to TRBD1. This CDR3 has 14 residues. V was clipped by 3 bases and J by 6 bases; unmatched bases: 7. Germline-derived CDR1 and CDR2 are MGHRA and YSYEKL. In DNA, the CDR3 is TGCGCCAGCAGCCACTCGAGGACAGGCTCTGAAGCTTTCTTT. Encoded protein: CASSHSRTGSEAFF.

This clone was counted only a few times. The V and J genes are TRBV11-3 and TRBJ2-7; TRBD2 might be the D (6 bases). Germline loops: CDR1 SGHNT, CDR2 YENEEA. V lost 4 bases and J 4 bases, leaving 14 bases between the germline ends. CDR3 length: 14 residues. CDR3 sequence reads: CASSSTPLAYEQYF. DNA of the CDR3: TGTGCCAGCAGCTCCACTCCTCTAGCGTACGAGCAGTACTTC.

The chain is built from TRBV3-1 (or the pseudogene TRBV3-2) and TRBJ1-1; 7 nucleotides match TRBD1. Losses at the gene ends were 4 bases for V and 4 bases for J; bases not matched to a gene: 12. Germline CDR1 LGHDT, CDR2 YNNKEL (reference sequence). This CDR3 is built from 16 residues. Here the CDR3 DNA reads TGTGCCAGCAGCCTCGGGACAGACCGGCGGAGCACTGAAGCTTTCTTT. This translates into CASSLGTDRRSTEAFF.

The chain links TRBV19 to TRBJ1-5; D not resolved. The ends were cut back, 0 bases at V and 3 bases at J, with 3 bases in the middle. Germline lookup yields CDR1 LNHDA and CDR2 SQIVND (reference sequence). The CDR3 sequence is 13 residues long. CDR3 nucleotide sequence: TGTGCCAGTAGTATAGACGTCAATCAGCCCCAGCATTTT. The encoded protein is CASSIDVNQPQHF.

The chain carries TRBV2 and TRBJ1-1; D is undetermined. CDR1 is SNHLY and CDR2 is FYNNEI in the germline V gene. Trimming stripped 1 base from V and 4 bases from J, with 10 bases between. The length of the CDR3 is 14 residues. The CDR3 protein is CASSEEVGSTEAFF. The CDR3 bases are TGTGCCAGCAGTGAAGAGGTCGGGAGCACTGAAGCTTTCTTT. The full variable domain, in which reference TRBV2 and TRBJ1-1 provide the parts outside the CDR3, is EPEVTQTPSHQVTQMGQEVILRCVPISNHLYFYWYRQILGQKVEFLVSFYNNEISEKSEIFDDQFSVERPDGSNFTLKIRSTKLEDSAMYFCASSEEVGSTEAFFGQGTRLTVV.

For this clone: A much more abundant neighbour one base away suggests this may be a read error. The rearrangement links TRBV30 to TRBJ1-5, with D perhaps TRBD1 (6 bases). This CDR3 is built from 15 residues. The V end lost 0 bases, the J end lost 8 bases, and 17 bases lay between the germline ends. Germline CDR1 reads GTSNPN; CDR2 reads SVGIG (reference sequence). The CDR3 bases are TGTGCCTGGAGTGTAAGTGAGACAGGCCAGGAGCCCCAGCATTTT. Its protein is CAWSVSETGQEPQHF.

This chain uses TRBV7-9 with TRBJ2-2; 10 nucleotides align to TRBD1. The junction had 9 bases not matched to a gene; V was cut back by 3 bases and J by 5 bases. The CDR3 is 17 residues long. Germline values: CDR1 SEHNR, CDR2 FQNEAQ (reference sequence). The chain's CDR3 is CASSLKGQGPRTGELFF. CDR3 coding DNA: TGTGCCAGCAGCTTGAAGGGACAGGGGCCCCGGACCGGGGAGCTGTTTTTT.

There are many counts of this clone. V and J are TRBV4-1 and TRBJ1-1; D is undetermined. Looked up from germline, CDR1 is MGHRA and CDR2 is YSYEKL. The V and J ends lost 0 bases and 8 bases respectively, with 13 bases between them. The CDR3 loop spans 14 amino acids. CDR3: CASSQESTQMEAFF. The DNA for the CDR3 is TGCGCCAGCAGCCAAGAGTCTACCCAAATGGAAGCTTTCTTT.

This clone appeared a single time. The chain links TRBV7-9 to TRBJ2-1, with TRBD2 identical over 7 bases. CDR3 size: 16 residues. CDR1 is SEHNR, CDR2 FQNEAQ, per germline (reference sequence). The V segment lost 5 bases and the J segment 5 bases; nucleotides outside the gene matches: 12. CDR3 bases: TGTGCCAGCAGCGTGGGGCCGGGAGGCAGAGACAATGAGCAGTTCTTC. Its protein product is CASSVGPGGRDNEQFF.

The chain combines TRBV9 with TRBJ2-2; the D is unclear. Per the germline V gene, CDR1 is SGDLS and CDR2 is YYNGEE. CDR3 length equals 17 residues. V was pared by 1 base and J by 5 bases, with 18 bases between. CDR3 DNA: TGTGCCAGCAGCGTATATAGTTCCAAATCAGGAACCGGGGAGCTGTTTTTT. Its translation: CASSVYSSKSGTGELFF.

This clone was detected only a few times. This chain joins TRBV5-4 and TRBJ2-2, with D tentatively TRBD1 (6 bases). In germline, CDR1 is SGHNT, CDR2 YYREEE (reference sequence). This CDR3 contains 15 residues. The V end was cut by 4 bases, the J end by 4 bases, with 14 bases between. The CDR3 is CASSPGVGGTGELFF. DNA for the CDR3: TGTGCCAGCAGCCCTGGCGTAGGGGGCACCGGGGAGCTGTTTTTT.

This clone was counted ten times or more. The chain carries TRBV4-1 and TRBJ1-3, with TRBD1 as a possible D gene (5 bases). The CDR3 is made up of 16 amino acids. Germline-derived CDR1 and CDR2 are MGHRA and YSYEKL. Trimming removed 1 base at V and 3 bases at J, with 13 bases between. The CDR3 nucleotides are TGCGCCAGCAGCCAAGGGGTAGGGGTGTATGGAAACACCATATATTTT. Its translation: CASSQGVGVYGNTIYF.

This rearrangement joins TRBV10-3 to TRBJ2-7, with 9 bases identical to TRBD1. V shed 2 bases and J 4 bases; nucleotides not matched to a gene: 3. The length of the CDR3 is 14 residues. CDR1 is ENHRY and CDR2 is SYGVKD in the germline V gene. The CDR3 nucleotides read TGTGCCATCAGTGAGAGGGGGACAGGGTACGAGCAGTACTTC. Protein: CAISERGTGYEQYF.